The sequence of this T cell receptor beta chain was determined in a study of CD8 T cells in Susac syndrome. Findings and limits, study-wide: The authors acknowledged that their TCR sequencing and HLA analysis involved a relatively small number of individuals.

An input of roughly 0.45 to 1 ug of RNA was subjected to reverse transcription using random hexamers. A multiplex approach, immunoSEQ multiplex PCR, amplified TCR beta CDR3 across 54 Vbeta and 13 Jbeta. TCRdb used MiXCR to reprocess the immunoSEQ multiplex PCR reads, holding one entry per CDR3 protein. The data contain some 450,000 distinct CDR3 sequences, about 85% of them seen just once; the ten biggest clones take up about 0.12%. Germline V CDR1 and CDR2: MNHNS, SASEGT. The CDR3 is made up of 15 amino acids. V was pared by 6 bases and J by 1 base, with 13 bases between. The patients serving as multiple sclerosis controls were treatment-naive. They had stable or active relapsing-remitting disease and fulfilled revised McDonald criteria. TEMRA cells were enriched by FACS, and CD4+ and CD8+ T cells were negatively isolated. This clonotype was detected only a few times. Its antigen is not identified.

The clonotype comes from a human donor with multiple sclerosis. The material sequenced was CD8+ T cells from PBMCs. This rearrangement joins TRBV6-1 to TRBJ1-5; no firm D call. CDR3 sequence: CASSVDALSNQPQHF. For the CDR3, the DNA is TGTGCCAGCAGCGTAGACGCGTTAAGCAATCAGCCCCAGCATTTT.